Below are 28 T cell receptor beta chains sequenced from a single sample in a study of beta chain features in type 1 diabetes. Study conclusions and caveats: Among all four CD4+ subsets, Type 1 diabetes patients had TCRB CDR3s that were moderately but significantly shorter.

Antigens for these TCRs are unknown. Of the isolated RNA, all was reverse transcribed, and so the sequenced material was expressed TCRB transcripts. Measured with immunoSEQ multiplex PCR; TCRdb has only the in-frame clones, and not every one. The top ten hold under 0.02% of the sample, which has 300,000 or so clones, approximately 15% seen once. Sequencing was done on a sample of naive CD4+ T cells from blood. Receptors originate from a man aged 25-40 years with type 1 diabetes.

V is TRBV5-6 and J is TRBJ2-3; 12 bases fit TRBD1. Germline CDR1 and CDR2: SGHDT and YYEEEE. CDR3 size: 15 residues. V gave up 4 bases and J gave up 5 bases; unmatched junction bases: 5. CDR3 DNA sequence: TGTGCCAGCAGCACCGGGACAGGGGGCTTAGATACGCAGTATTTT. Encoded protein: CASSTGTGGLDTQYF. The variable domain in full, with the rest retrieved from reference TRBV5-6 and TRBJ2-3, is DAGVTQSPTHLIKTRGQQVTLRCSPKSGHDTVSWYQQALGQGPQFIFQYYEEEERQRGNFPDRFSGHQFPNYSSELNVNALLLGDSALYLCASSTGTGGLDTQYFGPGTRLTVL.

This clone was counted a few times. The J gene is TRBJ1-5, the V gene TRBV5-1, with TRBD1 matching over 7 bases. The V segment lost 4 bases and the J segment 4 bases; nucleotides outside the gene matches: 5. The CDR3 is 14 amino acids. The germline V gene encodes CDR1 SGHRS and CDR2 YFSETQ. The CDR3 here is CASSETGPNQPQHF. CDR3 bases: TGCGCCAGCAGCGAGACAGGGCCTAATCAGCCCCAGCATTTT.

The chain joins TRBV27 to TRBJ2-5, with D hard to call. Trimming shortened V by 7 bases and J by 3 bases, and 12 bases separated the two germline ends. This CDR3 comprises 13 residues. Germline assignment: CDR1 MNHEY and CDR2 SMNVEV (reference sequence). The CDR3 bases are TGTGCCAGCAAGTGGCGGTCTAAAGAGACCCAGTACTTC. This encodes CASKWRSKETQYF.

The rearrangement uses TRBV30 and TRBJ2-7; a possible D gene is TRBD2 (6 bases). This CDR3 comprises 13 residues. The V end lost 1 base, the J end lost 2 bases, and 9 bases lay between the germline ends. Germline CDR1 is GTSNPN and CDR2 is SVGIG (reference sequence). The CDR3 DNA reads as TGTGCCTGGAGTGCCGGGACTGCCTACGAGCAGTACTTC. Encoded protein: CAWSAGTAYEQYF.

This clone was seen only a few times. The DNA for the CDR3 is TGTGCCTGGAGTGTATGGGCTTCGGCTTTCTTT. Residues: CAWSVWASAFF. This chain links TRBV30 with TRBJ1-1; D gene ambiguous. Trimming took off 0 bases at V and 11 bases at J, with 10 bases between the two ends. The CDR3 sequence is 11 residues long. Germline CDR1 GTSNPN, CDR2 SVGIG (reference sequence).

The CDR3 is CASSLSFAGGRDEQFF. CDR3 bases: TGTGCCAGCAGCTTGTCTTTCGCGGGAGGACGTGATGAGCAGTTCTTC. The V and J genes are TRBV5-4 and TRBJ2-1; 8 bases match TRBD2. Germline CDR1 and CDR2: SGHNT and YYREEE (reference sequence). Trimming cost V 1 base and J 8 bases; bases outside gene matches: 11. The CDR3 contains 16 residues. Full variable domain (remainder filled in from reference TRBV5-4 and TRBJ2-1): ETGVTQSPTHLIKTRGQQVTLRCSSQSGHNTVSWYQQALGQGPQFIFQYYREEENGRGNFPPRFSGLQFPNYSSELNVNALELDDSALYLCASSLSFAGGRDEQFFGPGTRLTVL.

A word on this clone: Within the sample, other DNA sequences also encode this same CDR3. This chain links TRBV5-1 with TRBJ2-1; TRBD2 matches at 13 bases. The germline CDR1 and CDR2 sequences are SGHRS and YFSETQ. The V gene end was trimmed by 0 bases and the J gene end by 6 bases; junction bases not matched to a gene: 0. The CDR3 is 15 amino acids. The CDR3 DNA reads TGCGCCAGCAGCTTGGGACTAGCGGGAGGCAATGAGCAGTTCTTC. This encodes CASSLGLAGGNEQFF.

This chain joins TRBV28 and TRBJ1-2; 7 bases map to TRBD1. V lost 7 bases, J lost 5 bases, and 13 bases stayed unmatched. Germline loops: CDR1 MDHEN, CDR2 SYDVKM. The CDR3 is 15 amino acids. CDR3 sequence reads: CASKKLNDREYGYTF. The CDR3, as DNA: TGTGCCAGCAAGAAATTAAACGACAGGGAGTATGGCTACACCTTC.

The rearrangement links TRBV27 to TRBJ1-5; D is ambiguous. The CDR3 covers 12 residues. V was cut by 5 bases and J by 6 bases, with 8 bases left in between. Germline CDR1 is MNHEY and CDR2 is SMNVEV (reference sequence). This chain's CDR3 is CASSRPGQPQHF. The DNA for the CDR3 is TGTGCCAGCAGTCGCCCCGGTCAGCCCCAGCATTTT.

This clone was seen only a few times. The chain employs TRBV10-3 and TRBJ2-2; 9 positions match TRBD2. There are 17 residues in the CDR3. In germline, CDR1 is ENHRY, CDR2 SYGVKD. V shed 2 bases and J 0 bases; nucleotides not matched to a gene: 4. As DNA, the CDR3 is TGTGCCATCAGTGAGAGGCTAGCGGGACCGAACACCGGGGAGCTGTTTTTT. It yields the protein CAISERLAGPNTGELFF.

V usage is TRBV19 and J usage is TRBJ2-1; 7 bases align to TRBD1. V dropped 6 bases and J dropped 0; count of bases not matched to a gene: 11. This CDR3 has 17 amino acids. The germline V gene encodes CDR1 LNHDA and CDR2 SQIVND (reference sequence). The CDR3 sequence is CASSKSATGPSYNEQFF. The CDR3 bases are TGTGCCAGTAGCAAATCTGCGACAGGGCCCTCCTACAATGAGCAGTTCTTC.

This clone was picked up a small number of times. The chain couples TRBV7-9 to TRBJ1-4; the D is unclear. V dropped 1 base and J dropped 3 bases, with 6 bases sitting between them. There are 14 residues in the CDR3. In germline, CDR1 is SEHNR, CDR2 FQNEAQ (reference sequence). The CDR3 nucleotides are TGTGCCAGCAGCTTAGTAGTCTCTAATGAAAAACTGTTTTTT. Residues: CASSLVVSNEKLFF.

This chain joins TRBV6-5 and TRBJ2-7, with TRBD2 as a possible D gene (6 bases). Per germline, CDR1 MNHEY and CDR2 SVGAGI. V was clipped by 0 bases and J by 0 bases, with 12 bases between them. The CDR3 is 16 amino acids. CDR3 sequence reads: CASSYSKLASSYEQYF. The CDR3, as DNA: TGTGCCAGCAGTTACTCGAAACTAGCCAGCTCCTACGAGCAGTACTTC.

This clone was picked up a small number of times. The V call is TRBV5-6, the J call TRBJ2-7; maybe TRBD1 (6 bases). The CDR3 has 13 amino acids. CDR1 is SGHDT, CDR2 YYEEEE, per germline. Deletions cut 0 bases from V and 5 bases from J, with 9 bases between. The CDR3 region is CASSLDRVDEQYF. CDR3 DNA: TGTGCCAGCAGCTTGGACAGGGTAGACGAGCAGTACTTC.

This clone was seen only a few times. The chain links TRBV15 to TRBJ1-1; a weak D match, TRBD1 (5 bases). This CDR3 contains 18 residues. V lost 0 bases to trimming and J lost 1 base, with 18 bases between them. Germline V gene sequence: CDR1 LNHNV, CDR2 YYDKDF (reference sequence). CDR3 bases: TGTGCCACCAGCAGAGATCGTCCAGGGATTTCGGGGAACACTGAAGCTTTCTTT. Its translation: CATSRDRPGISGNTEAFF.

The V call is TRBV28, the J call TRBJ2-3; TRBD2 might be the D (6 bases). Germline lookup yields CDR1 MDHEN and CDR2 SYDVKM. Deletions cut 6 bases from V and 3 bases from J, with 19 bases between. There are 16 residues in the CDR3. CDR3: CASRSFLNAGTDTQYF. The CDR3 DNA is TGTGCCAGCAGATCATTCCTCAATGCGGGAACAGATACGCAGTATTTT.

The rearrangement joins TRBV4-2 to TRBJ1-5, with no clear D. The length of the CDR3 is 13 residues. CDR1 is LGHNA, CDR2 YNFKEQ, per germline. V was pared by 0 bases and J by 4 bases, with 4 bases between. The CDR3 is CASSQDTNQPQHF. The CDR3 region has the DNA TGTGCCAGCAGCCAAGATACTAATCAGCCCCAGCATTTT.

The V call is TRBV5-1, the J call TRBJ1-2, with a weak D call TRBD1 (6 bases). Looked up from germline, CDR1 is SGHRS and CDR2 is YFSETQ. The CDR3 consists of 15 residues. V gave up 4 bases and J gave up 4 bases, with 17 bases separating them. The CDR3: CASSNSAGVIYGYTF. The CDR3 nucleotides read TGCGCCAGCAGCAATTCCGCAGGGGTTATCTATGGCTACACCTTC.

This clone showed up just a few times. V is TRBV2 and J is TRBJ1-1; D might be TRBD1 (5 bases). Trimming shortened V by 0 bases and J by 6 bases, and 14 bases separated the two germline ends. The germline V gene has CDR1 SNHLY and CDR2 FYNNEI. The length of the CDR3 is 15 residues. The CDR3 DNA sequence: TGTGCCAGCAGTGAAGCGCAGGGCCGATTCGCTGAAGCTTTCTTT. Its translation: CASSEAQGRFAEAFF. Full variable domain (outside the CDR3, taken from reference TRBV2 and TRBJ1-1): EPEVTQTPSHQVTQMGQEVILRCVPISNHLYFYWYRQILGQKVEFLVSFYNNEISEKSEIFDDQFSVERPDGSNFTLKIRSTKLEDSAMYFCASSEAQGRFAEAFFGQGTRLTVV.

The chain links TRBV9 to TRBJ2-3, with unresolved D. The CDR3 runs 12 residues. The V gene's germline CDR1 is SGDLS and CDR2 YYNGEE. The germline V and J ends were trimmed by 3 bases and 3 bases, with 5 bases remaining between them. The CDR3 DNA sequence: TGTGCCAGCAGCGCCCAGACAGATACGCAGTATTTT. Amino acid sequence: CASSAQTDTQYF.

The chain joins TRBV7-3 to TRBJ2-3; 7 nucleotides align to TRBD1. CDR3 length equals 13 residues. CDR1 is SGHTA, CDR2 FQGTGA, per germline. The V and J ends lost 5 bases and 6 bases, in that order; junction bases with no gene match: 5. The CDR3 DNA reads TGTGCCAGCAGCACGTGGACAGGCGATACGCAGTATTTT. The encoded protein is CASSTWTGDTQYF.

The V and J genes are TRBV7-9 and TRBJ2-7; unclear D gene. Deletions cut 2 bases from V and 5 bases from J, with 19 bases between. This CDR3 is 16 amino acids long. Germline assignment: CDR1 SEHNR and CDR2 FQNEAQ (reference sequence). The CDR3, as DNA: TGTGCCAGCAGCTTAAAGGTCCGAGGAGCGACTGACGAGCAGTACTTC. It specifies CASSLKVRGATDEQYF.

A few counts support this clone. The rearrangement links TRBV6-5 to TRBJ2-5; D may be TRBD1 (6 bases). Germline loops: CDR1 MNHEY, CDR2 SVGAGI. V lost 6 bases to trimming and J lost 5 bases, with 19 bases between them. There are 15 residues in the CDR3. The CDR3: CASSWGKGVSETQYF. CDR3 sequence (DNA): TGTGCCAGCAGCTGGGGGAAGGGGGTCTCCGAGACCCAGTACTTC.

This clone was seen more than once but under ten times. Here the CDR3 reads CASSLPAGATPGDEQFF. The CDR3 DNA reads as TGTGCCAGCAGTTTACCAGCGGGAGCGACCCCTGGGGATGAGCAGTTCTTC. The gene calls are TRBV28 and TRBJ2-1, with 8 bases matching TRBD2. Germline lookup yields CDR1 MDHEN and CDR2 SYDVKM. Germline trimming cut 2 bases from V and 8 bases from J; bases unmatched to any gene: 14. The CDR3 totals 17 residues.

In its sample, this clone was seen a few times. The chain carries TRBV29-1 and TRBJ1-4, with D tentatively TRBD1 (5 bases). Trimming removed 0 bases at V and 10 bases at J, with 15 bases between. Germline V gene data show CDR1 as SQVTM and CDR2 as ANQGSEA. This CDR3 is built from 14 residues. The CDR3 DNA follows: TGCAGCGTTGAAGATGGACGACAGTCGCGAAAACTGTTTTTT. Translation gives CSVEDGRQSRKLFF.

The chain uses TRBV4-3 and TRBJ2-2; TRBD2 aligns across 8 bases. With 3 bases clipped from V and 2 bases from J, the junction kept 8 bases outside the gene matches. This CDR3 has 17 residues. Germline CDR1 and CDR2: LGHNA and YSLEER. The CDR3 is CASSQAPGLVNTGELFF. CDR3 in DNA: TGCGCCAGCAGCCAGGCCCCGGGACTAGTAAACACCGGGGAGCTGTTTTTT.

This clone was counted a few times. The chain couples TRBV4-2 to TRBJ2-1, with 9 positions matching TRBD2. The V gene end was trimmed by 3 bases and the J gene end by 7 bases; junction bases not matched to a gene: 13. Germline CDR1 is LGHNA and CDR2 is YNFKEQ. CDR3 length: 17 amino acids. DNA of the CDR3: TGTGCCAGCAGCCACTTCCCGGGGCTAGCGGGACGAAATGAGCAGTTCTTC. It encodes CASSHFPGLAGRNEQFF.

A few counts support this clone. V gene TRBV7-9 combines with J gene TRBJ2-3; 8 bases are a match to TRBD2. Germline lookup yields CDR1 SEHNR and CDR2 FQNEAQ (reference sequence). The CDR3 spans 14 residues. With 4 bases clipped from V and 6 bases from J, the junction kept 6 bases outside the gene matches. This CDR3 is CASSYGTRGDTQYF. In DNA, the CDR3 is TGTGCCAGCAGCTACGGGACTAGGGGGGATACGCAGTATTTT.